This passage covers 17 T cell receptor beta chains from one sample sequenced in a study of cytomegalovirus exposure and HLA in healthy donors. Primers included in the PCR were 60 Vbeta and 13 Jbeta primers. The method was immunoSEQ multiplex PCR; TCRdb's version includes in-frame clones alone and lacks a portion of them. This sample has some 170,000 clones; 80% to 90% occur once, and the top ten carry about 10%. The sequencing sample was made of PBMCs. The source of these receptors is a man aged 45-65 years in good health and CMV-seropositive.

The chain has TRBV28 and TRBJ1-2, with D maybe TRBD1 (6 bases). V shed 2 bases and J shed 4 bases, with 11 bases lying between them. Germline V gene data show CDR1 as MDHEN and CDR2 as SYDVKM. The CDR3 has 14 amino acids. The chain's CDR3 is CASSLNREFYGYTF. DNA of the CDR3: TGTGCCAGCAGTTTAAACAGGGAATTCTATGGCTACACCTTC.

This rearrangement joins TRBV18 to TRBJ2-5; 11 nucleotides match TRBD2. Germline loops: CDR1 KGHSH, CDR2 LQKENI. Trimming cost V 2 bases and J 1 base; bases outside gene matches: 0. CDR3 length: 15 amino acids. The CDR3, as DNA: TGTGCCAGCTCACCAACTAGCGGGGGCCAAGAGACCCAGTACTTC. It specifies CASSPTSGGQETQYF.

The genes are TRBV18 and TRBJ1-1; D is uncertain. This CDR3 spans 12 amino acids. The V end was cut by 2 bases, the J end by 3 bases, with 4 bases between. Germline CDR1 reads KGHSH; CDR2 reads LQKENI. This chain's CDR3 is CASSPSDTEAFF. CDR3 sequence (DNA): TGTGCCAGCTCACCATCAGACACTGAAGCTTTCTTT.

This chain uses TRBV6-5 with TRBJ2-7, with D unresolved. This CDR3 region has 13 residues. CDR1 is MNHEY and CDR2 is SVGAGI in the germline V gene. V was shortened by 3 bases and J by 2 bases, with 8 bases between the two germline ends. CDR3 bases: TGTGCCAGCAGTTATAGCTTAGCCTACGAGCAGTACTTC. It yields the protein CASSYSLAYEQYF.

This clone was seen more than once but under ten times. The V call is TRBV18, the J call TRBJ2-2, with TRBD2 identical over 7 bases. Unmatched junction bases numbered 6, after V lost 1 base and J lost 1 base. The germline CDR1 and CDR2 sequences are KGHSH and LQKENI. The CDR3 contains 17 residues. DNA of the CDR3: TGTGCCAGCTCACCACGGGCTAGCGGAGAGAACACCGGGGAGCTGTTTTTT. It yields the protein CASSPRASGENTGELFF.

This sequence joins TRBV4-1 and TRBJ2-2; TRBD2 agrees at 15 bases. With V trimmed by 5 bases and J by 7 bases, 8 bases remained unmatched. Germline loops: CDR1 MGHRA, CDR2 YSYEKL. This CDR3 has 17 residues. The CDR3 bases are TGCGCCAGCAGCAGGACTAGCGGGAGGGCCTTGGGCGGGGAGCTGTTTTTT. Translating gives CASSRTSGRALGGELFF.

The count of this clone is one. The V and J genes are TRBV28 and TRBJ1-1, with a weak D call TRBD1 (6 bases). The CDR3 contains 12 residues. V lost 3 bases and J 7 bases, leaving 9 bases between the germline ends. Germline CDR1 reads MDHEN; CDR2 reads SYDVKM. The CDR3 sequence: CASSFLDSEAFF. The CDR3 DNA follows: TGTGCCAGCAGTTTCCTGGACAGTGAAGCTTTCTTT.

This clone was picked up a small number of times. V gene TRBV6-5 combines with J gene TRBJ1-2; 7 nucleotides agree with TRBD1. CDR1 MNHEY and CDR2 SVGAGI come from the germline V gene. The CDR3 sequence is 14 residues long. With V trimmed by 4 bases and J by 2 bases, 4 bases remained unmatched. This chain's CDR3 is CASSSGGRNYGYTF. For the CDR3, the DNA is TGTGCCAGCAGTTCAGGGGGAAGGAACTATGGCTACACCTTC.

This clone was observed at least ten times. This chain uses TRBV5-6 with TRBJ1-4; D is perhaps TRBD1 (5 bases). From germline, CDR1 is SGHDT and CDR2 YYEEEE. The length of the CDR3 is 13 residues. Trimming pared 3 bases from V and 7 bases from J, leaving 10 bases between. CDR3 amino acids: CASSSVGAEKLFF. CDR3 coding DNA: TGTGCCAGCAGCTCCGTTGGGGCTGAAAAACTGTTTTTT.

CDR3 DNA: TGCGCCAGCAGCTTGGACCTAGCGGGAGGCAGGGGAGATACGCAGTATTTT. It specifies CASSLDLAGGRGDTQYF. This chain connects TRBV5-1 to TRBJ2-3; 11 bases fit TRBD2. CDR1 is SGHRS, CDR2 YFSETQ, per germline. The V gene end was trimmed by 0 bases and the J gene end by 5 bases; junction bases not matched to a gene: 8. This CDR3 contains 17 residues.

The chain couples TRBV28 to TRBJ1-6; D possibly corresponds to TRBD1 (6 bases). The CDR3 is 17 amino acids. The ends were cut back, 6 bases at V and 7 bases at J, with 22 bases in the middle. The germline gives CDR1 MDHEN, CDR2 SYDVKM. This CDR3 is CASSRAGEGGMNSPLHF. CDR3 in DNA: TGTGCCAGCAGCCGTGCGGGGGAAGGGGGTATGAATTCACCCCTCCACTTT.

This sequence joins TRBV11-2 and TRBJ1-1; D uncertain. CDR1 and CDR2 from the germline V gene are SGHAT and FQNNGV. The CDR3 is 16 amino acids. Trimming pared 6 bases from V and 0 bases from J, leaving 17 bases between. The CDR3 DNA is TGTGCCAGCAGAAAACGTGACATTCTTCTGAACACTGAAGCTTTCTTT. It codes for CASRKRDILLNTEAFF.

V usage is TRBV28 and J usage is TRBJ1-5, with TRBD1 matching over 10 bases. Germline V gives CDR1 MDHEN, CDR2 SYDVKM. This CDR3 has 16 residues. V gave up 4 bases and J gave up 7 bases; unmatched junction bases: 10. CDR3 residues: CASSSTAGQGFQPQHF. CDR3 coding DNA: TGTGCCAGCAGTTCAACAGCGGGACAGGGGTTCCAGCCCCAGCATTTT.

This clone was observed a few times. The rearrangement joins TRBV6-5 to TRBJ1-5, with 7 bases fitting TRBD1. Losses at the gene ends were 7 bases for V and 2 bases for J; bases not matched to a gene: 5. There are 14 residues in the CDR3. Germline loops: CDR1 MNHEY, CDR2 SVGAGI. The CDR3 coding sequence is TGTGCCAGCAAAACAGGGGTGGGCAATCAGCCCCAGCATTTT. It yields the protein CASKTGVGNQPQHF.

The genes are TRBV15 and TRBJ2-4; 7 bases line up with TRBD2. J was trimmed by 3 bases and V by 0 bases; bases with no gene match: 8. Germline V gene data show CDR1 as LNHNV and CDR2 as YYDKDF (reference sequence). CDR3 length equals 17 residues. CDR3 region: CATSRDYRGEVKNIQYF. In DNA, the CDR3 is TGTGCCACCAGCAGAGATTACCGGGGGGAAGTCAAAAACATTCAGTACTTC.

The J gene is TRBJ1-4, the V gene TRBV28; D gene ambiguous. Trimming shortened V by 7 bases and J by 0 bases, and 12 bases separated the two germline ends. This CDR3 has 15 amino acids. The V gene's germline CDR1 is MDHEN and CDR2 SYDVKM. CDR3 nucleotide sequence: TGTGCCAGCACCCAATACGGAGCAACTAATGAAAAACTGTTTTTT. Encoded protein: CASTQYGATNEKLFF. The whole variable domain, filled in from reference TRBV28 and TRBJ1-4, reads DVKVTQSSRYLVKRTGEKVFLECVQDMDHENMFWYRQDPGLGLRLIYFSYDVKMKEKGDIPEGYSVSREKKERFSLILESASTNQTSMYLCASTQYGATNEKLFFGSGTQLSVL.

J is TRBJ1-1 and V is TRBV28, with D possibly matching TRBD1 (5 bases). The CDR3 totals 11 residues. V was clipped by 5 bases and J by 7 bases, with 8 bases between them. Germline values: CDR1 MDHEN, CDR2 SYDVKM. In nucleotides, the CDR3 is TGTGCCAGCAGTGGACATTTTGAAGCTTTCTTT. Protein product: CASSGHFEAFF.